A single sample gave rise to the 17 T cell receptor beta chains below, sequenced in a study of a mutant IDH1 vaccine in newly diagnosed glioma. Only in-frame clones appear in the TCRdb table, and some are missing; sequencing was by immunoSEQ multiplex PCR. This table has tens of thousands of clones, about 90% appearing once. Noted time point: baseline, week 1 (first vaccination visit). Treatment noted: pre-vaccination baseline after standard-of-care therapy. The sequences come from PBMCs, collected from a glioma patient treated with radiotherapy, temozolomide or both. These receptors were obtained from a man aged 45-65 years with glioma.

The chain uses TRBV6-6 and TRBJ1-5; no reliable D call. Germline V CDR1 and CDR2: MNHNY, SVGAGI (reference sequence). The CDR3 spans 14 residues. Trimming stripped 6 bases from V and 12 bases from J, with 21 bases between. The CDR3 DNA sequence: TGTGCCAGCAGACCCCGGGCGACGGAGGCGGACCAGCATTTT. Its translation is CASRPRATEADQHF.

V usage is TRBV9 and J usage is TRBJ1-1, with a tentative D call TRBD1 (6 bases). The V gene lost 3 bases and the J gene lost 4 bases, with 22 bases spanning the gap. Germline V lookup: CDR1 SGDLS, CDR2 YYNGEE. The CDR3 is 17 amino acids. The CDR3 DNA is TGTGCCAGCAGCGCCCTGAGGGCAGGGGTAGTCAGCACTGAAGCTTTCTTT. Protein product: CASSALRAGVVSTEAFF.

The V gene is TRBV12-5, the J gene TRBJ1-3; weak D call: TRBD1 (6 bases). This CDR3 is built from 15 residues. Germline loops: CDR1 LGHNT, CDR2 FRNRAP. The ends were cut back, 6 bases at V and 2 bases at J, with 14 bases in the middle. CDR3 nucleotide sequence: TGTGCTAGTGGCCTGGGCCAGGGGCCTGGAAACACCATATATTTT. It yields the protein CASGLGQGPGNTIYF.

The rearrangement uses TRBV25-1 and TRBJ1-1; a possible D gene is TRBD1 (5 bases). The length of the CDR3 is 14 residues. The germline CDR1 and CDR2 sequences are MGHDK and SYGVNS. Trimming shortened V by 3 bases and J by 1 base, and 9 bases separated the two germline ends. The CDR3 sequence is CASSDVTANTEAFF. DNA of the CDR3: TGTGCCAGCAGTGATGTGACAGCGAACACTGAAGCTTTCTTT.

CDR3 residues: CASSPRGRDSYNEQFF. The CDR3 coding sequence is TGTGCCAGCAGCCCCCGGGGGAGAGACTCCTACAATGAGCAGTTCTTC. The chain uses TRBV9 and TRBJ2-1; D might be TRBD2 (6 bases). CDR1 is SGDLS and CDR2 is YYNGEE in the germline V gene. Deletions cut 4 bases from V and 0 bases from J, with 14 bases between. This CDR3 comprises 16 residues.

The chain carries TRBV7-2 and TRBJ1-5, with 9 positions matching TRBD1. The CDR3 loop spans 14 amino acids. Germline CDR1 reads SGHTA; CDR2 reads FQGNSA. The ends lost 4 bases at V and 8 bases at J; junction bases unmatched: 6. As DNA, the CDR3 is TGTGCCAGCAGCTCATCACAGGGGGCTGAGCCCCAGCATTTT. Protein product: CASSSSQGAEPQHF.

The chain employs TRBV7-9 and TRBJ2-3, with D perhaps TRBD2 (7 bases). V was clipped by 6 bases and J by 1 base, with 17 bases between them. The CDR3 consists of 16 residues. CDR1 SEHNR and CDR2 FQNEAQ come from the germline V gene (reference sequence). CDR3 sequence (DNA): TGTGCCAGCAGTAAAGGTGCGGGGGCTCGCACAGATACGCAGTATTTT. This translates into CASSKGAGARTDTQYF.

This rearrangement joins TRBV7-2 to TRBJ1-2; D possibly corresponds to TRBD1 (6 bases). V was trimmed by 6 bases and J by 8 bases, leaving 13 bases between them. Germline lookup yields CDR1 SGHTA and CDR2 FQGNSA. This CDR3 has 12 residues. CDR3 residues: CASSPVQGGYTF. The CDR3 nucleotides read TGTGCCAGCAGTCCGGTTCAGGGGGGCTACACCTTC. Supplemented by reference TRBV7-2 and TRBJ1-2, the full variable domain reads GAGVSQSPSNKVTEKGKDVELRCDPISGHTALYWYRQSLGQGLEFLIYFQGNSAPDKSGLPSDRFSAERTGGSVSTLTIQRTQQEDSAVYLCASSPVQGGYTFGSGTRLTVV.

The chain employs TRBV9 and TRBJ2-2; the D gene could be TRBD1 or TRBD2 (5 bases each). CDR1 and CDR2 (germline): SGDLS, YYNGEE. This CDR3 is built from 15 residues. V was trimmed by 0 bases and J by 7 bases, leaving 13 bases between them. The CDR3 DNA reads TGTGCCAGCAGCGTAGCCGAGGGGCTGGTCGGGGAGCTGTTTTTT. This encodes CASSVAEGLVGELFF.

The rearrangement links TRBV4-1 to TRBJ1-5, with a possible D match to TRBD1 (5 bases). The germline CDR1 and CDR2 sequences are MGHRA and YSYEKL. Trimming shortened V by 1 base and J by 3 bases, and 13 bases separated the two germline ends. This CDR3 comprises 16 residues. CDR3: CASSQALSRDNQPQHF. The DNA for the CDR3 is TGCGCCAGCAGCCAAGCTCTTTCCAGGGACAATCAGCCCCAGCATTTT.

J is TRBJ1-5 and V is TRBV28, with D unclear. Germline CDR1 is MDHEN and CDR2 is SYDVKM. V was cut by 4 bases and J by 9 bases, with 16 bases left in between. The CDR3 consists of 14 residues. CDR3 residues: CASSSPGDSGPQHF. The CDR3 DNA reads TGTGCCAGCAGTTCCCCGGGAGACTCTGGGCCCCAGCATTTT.

This clone was seen once. The V and J genes are TRBV2 and TRBJ2-5; 7 nucleotides line up with TRBD2. Germline values: CDR1 SNHLY, CDR2 FYNNEI. The CDR3 has 15 amino acids. The junction had 9 bases not matched to a gene; V was cut back by 3 bases and J by 5 bases. The CDR3 spells CASSDGLGGSETQYF. Here the CDR3 DNA reads TGTGCCAGCAGTGACGGACTCGGCGGGAGTGAGACCCAGTACTTC.

The chain uses TRBV19 and TRBJ2-1, with D tentatively TRBD1 (6 bases). The length of the CDR3 is 14 residues. V gave up 2 bases and J gave up 5 bases, with 10 bases separating them. Germline loops: CDR1 LNHDA, CDR2 SQIVND (reference sequence). The CDR3 protein is CASSIFGQNNEQFF. As DNA, the CDR3 is TGTGCCAGTAGTATATTTGGACAGAACAATGAGCAGTTCTTC.

The rearrangement joins TRBV2 to TRBJ1-1; tentative D call: TRBD1 (5 bases). The germline V gene has CDR1 SNHLY and CDR2 FYNNEI. Trimming removed 0 bases at V and 5 bases at J, with 13 bases between. This CDR3 is 15 amino acids long. CDR3 DNA sequence: TGTGCCAGCAGTGAAGCCCCCGTTTGGGGGACTGAAGCTTTCTTT. Its translation: CASSEAPVWGTEAFF.

V usage is TRBV28 and J usage is TRBJ2-2, with a possible D match to TRBD2 (6 bases). The CDR3 has 13 amino acids. Looked up from germline, CDR1 is MDHEN and CDR2 is SYDVKM. V lost 1 base and J lost 6, with 6 bases in between. The CDR3 loop is CASSLSGAGELFF. The CDR3 DNA is TGTGCCAGCAGTTTATCGGGGGCCGGGGAGCTGTTTTTT. Full variable domain (remainder filled in from reference TRBV28 and TRBJ2-2): DVKVTQSSRYLVKRTGEKVFLECVQDMDHENMFWYRQDPGLGLRLIYFSYDVKMKEKGDIPEGYSVSREKKERFSLILESASTNQTSMYLCASSLSGAGELFFGEGSRLTVL.

The chain uses TRBV19 and TRBJ2-3, with D unclear. This CDR3 region has 13 residues. Germline values: CDR1 LNHDA, CDR2 SQIVND (reference sequence). The V end lost 3 bases, the J end lost 0 bases, and 4 bases lay between the germline ends. The CDR3 loop reads CASSMQSTDTQYF. Here the CDR3 DNA reads TGTGCCAGTAGTATGCAGAGCACAGATACGCAGTATTTT.

The V and J genes are TRBV7-6 and TRBJ2-1, with D unclear. V was trimmed by 1 base and J by 8 bases, leaving 12 bases between them. CDR3 length: 14 amino acids. Germline assignment: CDR1 SGHVS and CDR2 FNYEAQ. CDR3 DNA sequence: TGTGCCAGCAGCTTAGAGGTTAGAGAGGATGAGCAGTTCTTC. Translated, it gives CASSLEVREDEQFF.